This T cell receptor (beta chain) was identified in a study of molecular identifiers for immune sequencing clone quantification. Study-wide context: In replicates, RNA taken from approximately 20,000 or 100,000 naive CD8 cells was divided five ways, and four portions underwent sequencing. Findings of the study overall: Detecting spiked Jurkat TCR RNA from one cell among about a million naive cells was reportedly possible.

TCRdb ran MiXCR on the PCR reads and lists one entry per CDR3 protein. The sample lists about 70,000 distinct CDR3 sequences; less than 20% were seen once. Sorted inputs of roughly 20,000 to 1,000,000 cells, with 10%, 30% or 50% RNA, yielded naive CD8 libraries. About this clonotype itself: Its antigen is not identified. A much more abundant neighbour one base away suggests this may be a read error.

There are 15 residues in the CDR3. The sample consisted of naive CD8+ T cells from blood, with Jurkat cell RNA spiked in. Subset noted: FACS-sorted CD8+CD4-CCR7+CD45RA+ naive T cells. This chain uses TRBV12-3 or TRBV12-4 with TRBJ1-3; no firm D call. The sequence derives from a human donor in good health. Some libraries in this study had Jurkat cell RNA spiked in. CDR3 bases: TGTGCCAGCAGTCCCCTGGGGATCTCTGGAAGCACCATATATTTT. It encodes CASSPLGISGSTIYF.